The T cell receptor beta chain under discussion was sequenced for a study of shared clonotypes between healthy human individuals. Study at large: A couple of female and a few male donors aged 18 to 49 were enrolled.

Points from the study as a whole: Some clonotypes were shared by all four sorted-subset donors, while others were not shared. The non-shared ones had lower generation probabilities than the shared ones.

The study drew all its donors from Caucasian adults living in Nashville, Tennessee. With respect to this clone: As yet, its antigen is unknown.

V was pared by 2 bases and J by 7 bases, with 8 bases of the junction left unmatched. CDR1 MNHEY and CDR2 SMNVEV come from the germline V gene (reference sequence). CDR3 length: 15 amino acids. Measured with immunoSEQ multiplex PCR; TCRdb has only the in-frame clones, and not every one. The sample consists of millions of clones, roughly 93% of them appearing once. This TCR was sampled from a man in his late teens or twenties in good health. Some clones in this sample may be carry-over from other donors' samples. V gene TRBV27 combines with J gene TRBJ1-5; 7 nucleotides line up with TRBD1. The sequencing sample was made of naive CD4+ T cells from PBMCs. Sample subset: CD45RA+ positively selected. CDR3 residues: CASSLQGTEAQPQHF. The CDR3 DNA reads TGTGCCAGCAGTTTACAGGGGACAGAAGCCCAGCCCCAGCATTTT.